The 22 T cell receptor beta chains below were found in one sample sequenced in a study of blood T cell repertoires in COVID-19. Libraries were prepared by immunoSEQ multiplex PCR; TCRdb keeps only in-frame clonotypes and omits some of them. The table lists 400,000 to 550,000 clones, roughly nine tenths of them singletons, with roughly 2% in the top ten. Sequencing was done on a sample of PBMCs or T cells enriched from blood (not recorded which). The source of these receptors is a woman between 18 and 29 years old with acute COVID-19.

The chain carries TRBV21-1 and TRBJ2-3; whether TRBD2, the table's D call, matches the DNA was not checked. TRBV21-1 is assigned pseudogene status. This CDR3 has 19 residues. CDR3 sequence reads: CASSNIRTSGGHSTDTQYF. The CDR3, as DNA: TGTGCCAGCAGCAATATTCGGACTAGCGGGGGGCATAGCACAGATACGCAGTATTTT.

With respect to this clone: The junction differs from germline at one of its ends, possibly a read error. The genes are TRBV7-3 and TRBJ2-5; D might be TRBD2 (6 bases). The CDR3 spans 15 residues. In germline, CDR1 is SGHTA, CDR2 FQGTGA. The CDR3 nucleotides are TGTGCCAGCAGCCTAACCCCCGGTAGTTGGGAGGCCCAGTACTTC. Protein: CASSLTPGSWEAQYF. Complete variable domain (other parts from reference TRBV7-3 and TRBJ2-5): GAGVSQTPSNKVTEKGKYVELRCDPISGHTALYWYRQSLGQGPEFLIYFQGTGAADDSGLPNDRFFAVRPEGSVSTLKIQRTERGDSAVYLCASSLTPGSWEAQYFGPGTRLLVL.

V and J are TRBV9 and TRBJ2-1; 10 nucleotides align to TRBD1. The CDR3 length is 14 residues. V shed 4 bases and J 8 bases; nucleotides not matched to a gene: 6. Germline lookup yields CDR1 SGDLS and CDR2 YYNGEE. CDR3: CASSSRDRGHEQFF. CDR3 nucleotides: TGTGCCAGCAGCTCTAGGGACAGGGGCCATGAGCAGTTCTTC.

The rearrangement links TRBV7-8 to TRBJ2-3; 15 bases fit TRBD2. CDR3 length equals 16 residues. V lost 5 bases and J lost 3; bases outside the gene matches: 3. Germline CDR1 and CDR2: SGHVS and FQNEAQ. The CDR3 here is CASSLGLAGGTDTQYF. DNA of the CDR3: TGTGCCAGCAGCCTTGGACTAGCGGGGGGGACAGATACGCAGTATTTT.

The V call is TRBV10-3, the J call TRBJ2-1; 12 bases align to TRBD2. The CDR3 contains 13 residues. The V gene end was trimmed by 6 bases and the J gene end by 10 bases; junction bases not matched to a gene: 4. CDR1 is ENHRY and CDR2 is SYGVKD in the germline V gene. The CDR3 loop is CAISSSGRGEQFF. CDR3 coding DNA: TGTGCCATCAGCTCTAGCGGGAGGGGGGAGCAGTTCTTC.

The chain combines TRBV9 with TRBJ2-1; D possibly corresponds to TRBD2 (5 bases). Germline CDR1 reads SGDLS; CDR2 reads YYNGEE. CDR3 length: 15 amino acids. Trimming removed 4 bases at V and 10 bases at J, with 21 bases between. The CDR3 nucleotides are TGTGCCAGCAGCCCAAGGTCTAGCCCCGAGGCCGAGCAGTTCTTC. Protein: CASSPRSSPEAEQFF.

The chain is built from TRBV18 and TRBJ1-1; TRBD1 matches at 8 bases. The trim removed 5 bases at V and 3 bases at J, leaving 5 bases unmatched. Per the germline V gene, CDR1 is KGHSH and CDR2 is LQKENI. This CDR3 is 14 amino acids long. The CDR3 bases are TGTGCCAGCTCAGGACAGGGCCGGGACACTGAAGCTTTCTTT. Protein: CASSGQGRDTEAFF.

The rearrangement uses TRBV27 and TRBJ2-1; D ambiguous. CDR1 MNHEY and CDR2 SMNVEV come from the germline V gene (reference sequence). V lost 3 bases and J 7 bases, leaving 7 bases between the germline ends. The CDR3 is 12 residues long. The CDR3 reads CASSLRQNEQFF. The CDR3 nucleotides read TGTGCCAGCAGTTTGCGGCAGAATGAGCAGTTCTTC.

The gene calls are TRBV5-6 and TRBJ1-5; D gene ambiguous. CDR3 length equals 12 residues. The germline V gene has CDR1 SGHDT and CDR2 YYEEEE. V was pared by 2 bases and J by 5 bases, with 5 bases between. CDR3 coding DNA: TGTGCCAGCAGCTTTCGTGATCAGCCCCAGCATTTT. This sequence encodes CASSFRDQPQHF.

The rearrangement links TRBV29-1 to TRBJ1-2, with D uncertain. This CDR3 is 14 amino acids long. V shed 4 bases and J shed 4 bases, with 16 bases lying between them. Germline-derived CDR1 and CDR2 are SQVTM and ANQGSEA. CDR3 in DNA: TGCAGCGTTGTAAGTTCGCGGGAAGGCTATGGCTACACCTTC. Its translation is CSVVSSREGYGYTF.

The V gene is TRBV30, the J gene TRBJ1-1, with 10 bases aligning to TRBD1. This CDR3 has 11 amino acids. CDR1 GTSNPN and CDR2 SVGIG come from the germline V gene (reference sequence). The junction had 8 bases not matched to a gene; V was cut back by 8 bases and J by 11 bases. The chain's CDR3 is CARRDRGDAFF. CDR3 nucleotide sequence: TGTGCCCGCCGGGACAGGGGAGATGCTTTCTTT.

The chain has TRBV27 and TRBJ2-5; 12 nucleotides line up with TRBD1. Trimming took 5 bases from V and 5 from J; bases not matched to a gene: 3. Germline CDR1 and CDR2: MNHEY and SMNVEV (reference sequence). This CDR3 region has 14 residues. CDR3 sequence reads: CASSGTGGAETQYF. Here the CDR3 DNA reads TGTGCCAGCAGTGGGACAGGGGGCGCGGAGACCCAGTACTTC.

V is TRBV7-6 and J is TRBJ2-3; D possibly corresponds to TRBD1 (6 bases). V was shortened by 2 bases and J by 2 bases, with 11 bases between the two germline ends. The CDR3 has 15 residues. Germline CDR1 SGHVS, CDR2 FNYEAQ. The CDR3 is CASSLPQGYTDTQYF. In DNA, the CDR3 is TGTGCCAGCAGCTTACCACAGGGATACACAGATACGCAGTATTTT.

The CDR3 loop is CASSPQQINYGYTF. The DNA of the CDR3 is TGTGCCAGCAGCCCACAGCAGATTAACTATGGCTACACCTTC. This chain links TRBV3-1 (or the pseudogene TRBV3-2) with TRBJ1-2, with D unresolved. The CDR3 is 14 amino acids. From germline, CDR1 is LGHDT and CDR2 YNNKEL (reference sequence). Deletions cut 4 bases from V and 1 base from J, with 10 bases between.

CDR3 bases: TGTGCCAGCAGCCGACAGGGCTTTTATGAAAAACTGTTTTTT. It translates to CASSRQGFYEKLFF. V is TRBV3-1 (or the pseudogene TRBV3-2) and J is TRBJ1-4, with TRBD1 identical over 7 bases. This CDR3 is built from 14 residues. V was clipped by 4 bases and J by 6 bases; unmatched bases: 5. Germline CDR1 is LGHDT and CDR2 is YNNKEL (reference sequence).

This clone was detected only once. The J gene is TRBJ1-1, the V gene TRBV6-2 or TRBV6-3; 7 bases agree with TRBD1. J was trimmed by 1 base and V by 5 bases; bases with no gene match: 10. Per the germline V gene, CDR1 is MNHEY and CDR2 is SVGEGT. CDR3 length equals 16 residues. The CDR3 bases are TGTGCCAGCAGTCCCCCTACGGACAGGAAGAACACTGAAGCTTTCTTT. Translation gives CASSPPTDRKNTEAFF.

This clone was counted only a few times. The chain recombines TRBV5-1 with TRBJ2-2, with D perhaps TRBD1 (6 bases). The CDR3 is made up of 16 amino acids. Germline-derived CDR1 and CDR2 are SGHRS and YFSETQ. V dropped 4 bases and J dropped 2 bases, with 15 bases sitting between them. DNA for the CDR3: TGCGCCAGCAGCCCGACCCCACAGGGAAACACCGGGGAGCTGTTTTTT. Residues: CASSPTPQGNTGELFF.

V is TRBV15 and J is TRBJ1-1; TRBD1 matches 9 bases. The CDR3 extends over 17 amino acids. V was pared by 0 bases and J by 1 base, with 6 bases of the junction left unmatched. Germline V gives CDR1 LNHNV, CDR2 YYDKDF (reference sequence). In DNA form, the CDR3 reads TGTGCCACCAGCAGAGAAGACAGGGGGGTCTGGAACACTGAAGCTTTCTTT. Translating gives CATSREDRGVWNTEAFF.

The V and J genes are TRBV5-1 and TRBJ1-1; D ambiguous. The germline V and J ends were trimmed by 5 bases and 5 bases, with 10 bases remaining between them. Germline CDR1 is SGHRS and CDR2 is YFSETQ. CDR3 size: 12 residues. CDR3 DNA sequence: TGCGCCAGCAGGAAAGGAGATACTGAAGCTTTCTTT. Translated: CASRKGDTEAFF.

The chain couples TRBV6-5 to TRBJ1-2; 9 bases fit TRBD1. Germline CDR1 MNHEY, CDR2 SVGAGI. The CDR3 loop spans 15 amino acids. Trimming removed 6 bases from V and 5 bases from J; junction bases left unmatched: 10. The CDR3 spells CASRLGTGTGYGYTF. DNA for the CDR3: TGTGCCAGCAGACTAGGAACCGGGACAGGGTATGGCTACACCTTC.

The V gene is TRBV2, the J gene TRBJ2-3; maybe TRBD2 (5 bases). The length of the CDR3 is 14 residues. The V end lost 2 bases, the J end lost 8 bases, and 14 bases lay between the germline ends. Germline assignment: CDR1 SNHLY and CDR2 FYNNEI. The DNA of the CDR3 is TGTGCCAGCAGTGAATCTCGGGATTTAGTTACGCAGTATTTT. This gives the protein CASSESRDLVTQYF.

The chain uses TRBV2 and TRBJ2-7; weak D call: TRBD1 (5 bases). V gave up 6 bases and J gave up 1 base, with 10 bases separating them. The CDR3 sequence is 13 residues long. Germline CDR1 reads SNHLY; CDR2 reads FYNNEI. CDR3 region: CASRETDSYEQYF. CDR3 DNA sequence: TGTGCCAGCAGGGAGACAGATTCCTACGAGCAGTACTTC.